The 5 T cell receptor beta chains below were found in one sample sequenced in a study of T cell responses to AZD1222 COVID-19 vaccine. Clones were read by immunoSEQ multiplex PCR, and TCRdb kept only the in-frame ones, dropping some. The sample carries 100,000 to 150,000 clones, around 90% recorded once. The sample consisted of peripheral blood, taken on day 0 of AZD1222 vaccination. Source of these receptors: an adult in good health.

This clone was recorded once. The chain combines TRBV25-1 with TRBJ2-1; D gene unclear. The CDR3 loop spans 12 amino acids. Germline CDR1 reads MGHDK; CDR2 reads SYGVNS. Trimming left V 2 bases short and J 10 bases short, with 9 bases between. Here the CDR3 reads CASSERLGEQFF. The CDR3 DNA reads as TGTGCCAGCAGTGAACGGCTGGGGGAGCAGTTCTTC.

V is TRBV27 and J is TRBJ1-1, with D perhaps matching TRBD1 (5 bases). This CDR3 region has 14 residues. V dropped 8 bases and J dropped 3 bases, with 16 bases sitting between them. Germline-derived CDR1 and CDR2 are MNHEY and SMNVEV (reference sequence). CDR3 residues: CASPLPGSDTEAFF. DNA for the CDR3: TGTGCCAGCCCCTTGCCAGGGTCGGACACTGAAGCTTTCTTT.

This rearrangement joins TRBV7-2 to TRBJ1-2; possibly TRBD1 for D (6 bases). The CDR3 length is 13 residues. Germline V gives CDR1 SGHTA, CDR2 FQGNSA. Trimming cost V 5 bases and J 6 bases, with 13 bases left between them. CDR3 nucleotides: TGTGCCAGCAGCCCCGGGAGGGGGGATGGCTACACCTTC. It translates to CASSPGRGDGYTF.

This rearrangement joins TRBV27 to TRBJ2-2; no firm D call. Trimming took 2 bases from V and 4 from J, leaving 8 bases between them. This CDR3 comprises 14 residues. Germline CDR1 reads MNHEY; CDR2 reads SMNVEV (reference sequence). CDR3 bases: TGTGCCAGCAGTTTAAAGCCGGGCACCGGGGAGCTGTTTTTT. Its translation is CASSLKPGTGELFF.

This chain joins TRBV12-3 or TRBV12-4 and TRBJ2-1; no firm D call. CDR3 length equals 12 residues. The V end lost 3 bases, the J end lost 10 bases, and 10 bases lay between the germline ends. CDR3 amino acids: CASSFPFGEQFF. The CDR3 DNA is TGTGCCAGCAGTTTCCCATTCGGGGAGCAGTTCTTC.